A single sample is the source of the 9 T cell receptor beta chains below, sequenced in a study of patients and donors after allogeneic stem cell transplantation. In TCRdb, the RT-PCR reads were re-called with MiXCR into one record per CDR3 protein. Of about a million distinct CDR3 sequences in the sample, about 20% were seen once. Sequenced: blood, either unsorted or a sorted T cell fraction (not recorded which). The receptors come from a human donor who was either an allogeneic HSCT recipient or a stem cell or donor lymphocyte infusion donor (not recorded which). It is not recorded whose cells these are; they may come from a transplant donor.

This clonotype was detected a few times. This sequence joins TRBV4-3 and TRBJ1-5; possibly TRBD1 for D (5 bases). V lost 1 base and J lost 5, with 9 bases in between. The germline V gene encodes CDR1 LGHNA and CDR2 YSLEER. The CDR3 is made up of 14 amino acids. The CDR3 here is CASSQATVDQPQHF. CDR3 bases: TGCGCCAGCAGCCAAGCGACAGTTGATCAGCCCCAGCATTTT.

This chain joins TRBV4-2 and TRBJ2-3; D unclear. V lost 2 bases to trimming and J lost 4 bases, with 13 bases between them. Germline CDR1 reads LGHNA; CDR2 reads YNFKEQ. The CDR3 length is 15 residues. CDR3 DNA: TGTGCCAGCAGCCAAAAACCCGACTGGGCAGATACGCAGTATTTT. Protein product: CASSQKPDWADTQYF.

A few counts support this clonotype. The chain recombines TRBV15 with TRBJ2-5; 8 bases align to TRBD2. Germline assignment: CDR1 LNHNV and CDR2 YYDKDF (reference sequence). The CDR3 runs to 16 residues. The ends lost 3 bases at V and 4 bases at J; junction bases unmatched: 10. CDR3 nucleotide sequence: TGTGCCACCAGCAGCGAGACTAGCGTGGGACGAGAGACCCAGTACTTC. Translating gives CATSSETSVGRETQYF. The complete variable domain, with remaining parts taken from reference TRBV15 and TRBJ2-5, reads DAMVIQNPRYQVTQFGKPVTLSCSQTLNHNVMYWYQQKSSQAPKLLFHYYDKDFNNEADTPDNFQSRRPNTSFCFLDIRSPGLGDTAMYLCATSSETSVGRETQYFGPGTRLLVL.

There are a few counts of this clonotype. The CDR3 loop reads CASSLEHGANYGYTF. The CDR3, as DNA: TGTGCCAGCAGCTTGGAACACGGAGCGAACTATGGCTACACCTTC. This chain uses TRBV5-6 with TRBJ1-2; D gene ambiguous. CDR1 SGHDT and CDR2 YYEEEE come from the germline V gene. This CDR3 region has 15 residues. Trimming pared 0 bases from V and 2 bases from J, leaving 11 bases between.

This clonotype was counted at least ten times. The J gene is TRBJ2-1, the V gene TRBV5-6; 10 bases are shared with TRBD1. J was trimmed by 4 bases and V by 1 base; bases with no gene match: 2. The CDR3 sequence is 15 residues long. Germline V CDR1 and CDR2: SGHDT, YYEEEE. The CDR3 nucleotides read TGTGCCAGCAGCTTGCCGGGACAGGGGTACAATGAGCAGTTCTTC. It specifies CASSLPGQGYNEQFF.

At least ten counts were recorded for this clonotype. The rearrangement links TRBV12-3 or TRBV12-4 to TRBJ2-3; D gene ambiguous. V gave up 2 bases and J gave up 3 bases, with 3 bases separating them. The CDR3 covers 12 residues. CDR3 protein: CASSLWTDTQYF. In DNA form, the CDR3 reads TGTGCCAGCAGTTTATGGACAGATACGCAGTATTTT.

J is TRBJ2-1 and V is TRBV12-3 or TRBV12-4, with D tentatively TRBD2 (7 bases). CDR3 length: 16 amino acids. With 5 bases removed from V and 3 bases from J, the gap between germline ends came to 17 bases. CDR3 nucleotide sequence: TGTGCCAGCAGTCCGGCGGGGGCGGGAGTCTACAATGAGCAGTTCTTC. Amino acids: CASSPAGAGVYNEQFF.

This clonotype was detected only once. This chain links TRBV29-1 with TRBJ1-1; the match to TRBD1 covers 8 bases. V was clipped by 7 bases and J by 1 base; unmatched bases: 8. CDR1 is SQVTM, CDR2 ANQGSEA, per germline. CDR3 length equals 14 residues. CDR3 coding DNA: TGCAGCGGATGGACAGGGCAATCGAACACTGAAGCTTTCTTT. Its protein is CSGWTGQSNTEAFF. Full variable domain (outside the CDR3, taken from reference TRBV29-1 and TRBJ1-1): SAVISQKPSRDICQRGTSLTIQCQVDSQVTMMFWYRQQPGQSLTLIATANQGSEATYESGFVIDKFPISRPNLTFSTLTVSNMSPEDSSIYLCSGWTGQSNTEAFFGQGTRLTVV.

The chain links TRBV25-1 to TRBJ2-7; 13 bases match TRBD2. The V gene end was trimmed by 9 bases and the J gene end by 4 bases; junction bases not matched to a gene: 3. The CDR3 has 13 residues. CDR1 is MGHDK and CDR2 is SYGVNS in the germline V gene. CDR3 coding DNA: TGTGCCAGTGGACTAGCGGGAGTGTACGAGCAGTACTTC. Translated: CASGLAGVYEQYF.